The 7 T cell receptor beta chains given below trace back to one sample, sequenced in a study of blood T cell repertoires in COVID-19. Clones were sequenced by immunoSEQ multiplex PCR, and TCRdb holds only the in-frame ones, with some missing. The sample shows some 530,000 clones, 80% to 90% of them seen only once. The sequenced sample consisted of PBMCs or T cells enriched from blood (not recorded which). The source of these receptors is a woman aged 60-75 years who had recovered from COVID-19.

The V gene is TRBV21-1, the J gene TRBJ1-1; the table assigns TRBD1, which was not confirmed against the DNA. TRBV21-1 constitutes a pseudogene. CDR3 size: 19 residues. Here the CDR3 reads CASSKRGPRDTLPTTEAFF. CDR3 sequence (DNA): TGTGCCAGCAGCAAAAGAGGTCCCCGGGACACCCTCCCGACCACTGAAGCTTTCTTT.

V and J are TRBV9 and TRBJ2-7; tentatively, D is TRBD1 (6 bases). The V and J ends lost 2 bases and 6 bases respectively, with 18 bases between them. Germline loops: CDR1 SGDLS, CDR2 YYNGEE. The CDR3 runs to 15 residues. For the CDR3, the DNA is TGTGCCAGCAGCGTGGGGGACACAAGCGCCCTCGAGCAGTACTTC. It yields the protein CASSVGDTSALEQYF.

The genes are TRBV5-1 and TRBJ1-2; 10 bases are a match to TRBD1. Germline trimming cut 4 bases from V and 8 bases from J; bases unmatched to any gene: 11. This CDR3 comprises 15 residues. Germline loops: CDR1 SGHRS, CDR2 YFSETQ. CDR3 in DNA: TGCGCCAGCAGCGTCCGGGACAGGGGCCAGAGGGGCTACACCTTC. Translating it yields CASSVRDRGQRGYTF.

This chain uses TRBV5-1 with TRBJ1-4, with unresolved D. CDR1 is SGHRS, CDR2 YFSETQ, per germline. This CDR3 contains 17 residues. V was shortened by 2 bases and J by 0 bases, with 14 bases between the two germline ends. CDR3 bases: TGCGCCAGCAGCTTAACCCCAGTTTCTGCAACTAATGAAAAACTGTTTTTT. Encoded protein: CASSLTPVSATNEKLFF.

The chain couples TRBV3-1 (or the pseudogene TRBV3-2) to TRBJ1-4; 9 positions agree with TRBD1. Per the germline V gene, CDR1 is LGHDT and CDR2 is YNNKEL (reference sequence). The CDR3 runs to 15 residues. V was clipped by 6 bases and J by 3 bases; unmatched bases: 5. This chain's CDR3 is CASRQGAPANEKLFF. The CDR3 DNA sequence: TGTGCCAGCAGACAGGGGGCGCCGGCTAATGAAAAACTGTTTTTT.

This clone has only a few counts. The rearrangement joins TRBV6-5 to TRBJ2-1, with 7 bases lining up with TRBD2. V trimming: 7 bases; J trimming: 0 bases; junction bases outside the gene matches: 6. Germline assignment: CDR1 MNHEY and CDR2 SVGAGI. The CDR3 loop spans 15 amino acids. The CDR3 reads CASKNGGNSYNEQFF. CDR3 DNA: TGTGCCAGCAAGAACGGGGGGAACTCCTACAATGAGCAGTTCTTC.

This clone was seen more than once but under ten times. The genes are TRBV9 and TRBJ2-2, with 9 nucleotides matching TRBD1. Germline values: CDR1 SGDLS, CDR2 YYNGEE. J was trimmed by 2 bases and V by 3 bases; bases with no gene match: 5. This CDR3 has 16 residues. CDR3 region: CASSARTGDNTGELFF. The CDR3 region has the DNA TGTGCCAGCAGCGCCAGGACAGGGGACAACACCGGGGAGCTGTTTTTT.